The rows below give T cell receptor beta chains drawn from one sample of a study of shared clonotypes between healthy human individuals. The repertoire was sequenced with immunoSEQ multiplex PCR; TCRdb's copy has only in-frame clones and lacks some. This table holds about 490,000 clones, over 70% found once. Sequencing was carried out using PBMCs. The receptors were gathered from a woman in her thirties or forties in good health. Some clones in this sample may be carry-over from other donors' samples. The CDR3 runs from the conserved cysteine through the conserved F or W. The D gene is left open where the match is weak. Not all rows give a size; the values are once, few, many and, for expanded clones, a class.

15	TRBV6-6	NA	NA	TRBJ1-2	TGTGCCAGCAGGCACTGGGGGGAACACGGCTATGGCTACACCTTC	CASRHWGEHGYGYTF
14	TRBV10-1	NA	NA	TRBJ1-1	TGCGCCAGCAGTGAGGACAGGCGGTTCACTGAAGCTTTCTTT	CASSEDRRFTEAFF
17	TRBV2	NA	TRBD2	TRBJ2-2	TGTGCCAGCAGTTCAGGGGGAGTAGCGGGAGTACCCGGGGAGCTGTTTTTT	CASSSGGVAGVPGELFF
17	TRBV14	few	NA	TRBJ1-2	TGTGCCAGCAGCTACATCCTAGACAGGTGGGGATACTATGGCTACACCTTC	CASSYILDRWGYYGYTF
14	TRBV9	NA	NA	TRBJ2-7	TGTGCCAGCAGCGTAAGGTGGGAGCAGAACGAGCAGTACTTC	CASSVRWEQNEQYF
16	TRBV9	NA	TRBD1	TRBJ1-4	TGTGCCAGCAGCACCCAGGGGGCTGGAACTAATGAAAAACTGTTTTTT	CASSTQGAGTNEKLFF
15	TRBV6-1	many	NA	TRBJ2-1	TGTGCCAGCGGGGTAGCGGATAGCTCCTACAATGAGCAGTTCTTC	CASGVADSSYNEQFF
15	TRBV11-2	many	NA	TRBJ1-2	TGTGCCAGCAGCTTATTCGCGGACAGTCTCTATGGCTACACCTTC	CASSLFADSLYGYTF
13	TRBV5-1	many	NA	TRBJ2-7	TGCGCCAGCAGCTCGGACAGTCACTACGAGCAGTACTTC	CASSSDSHYEQYF
13	TRBV6-4	many	NA	TRBJ2-1	TGTGCCAGCAGTGTGGACAGCAACAATGAGCAGTTCTTC	CASSVDSNNEQFF
16	TRBV7-2	few	NA	TRBJ1-3	TGTGCCAGCAGCTTGAAGGCGTCAGGGGCGGGAAACACCATATATTTT	CASSLKASGAGNTIYF
15	TRBV18	once	NA	TRBJ1-1	TGTGCCAGCTCACCGGGGGATTGGTCGAACACTGAAGCTTTCTTT	CASSPGDWSNTEAFF
13	TRBV28	NA	NA	TRBJ2-7	TGTGCCAGCAGTTACCCCAATTCCTACGAGCAGTACTTC	CASSYPNSYEQYF
14	TRBV5-1	NA	TRBD2	TRBJ2-2	TGCGCCAGCAGCCCCTTGGGGGGGACCGGGGAGCTGTTTTTT	CASSPLGGTGELFF
15	TRBV5-1	NA	TRBD1	TRBJ2-3	TGCGCCAGCAGCTTGGTCCAGGGGGACACAGATACGCAGTATTTT	CASSLVQGDTDTQYF
17	TRBV5-4	NA	TRBD2	TRBJ2-1	TGTGCCAGCAGCTTGGAGGCTAGCGGGAGGACCTACAATGAGCAGTTCTTC	CASSLEASGRTYNEQFF
17	TRBV5-1	NA	NA	TRBJ1-4	TGCGCCAGCAGTTTGGAGTTATCCTCAGGTCGAATCGGGAAACTGTTTTTT	CASSLELSSGRIGKLFF
15	TRBV7-2	once	NA	TRBJ1-2	TGTGCCAGCAGCTTATTTTTGGGGGGGAACTATGGCTACACCTTC	CASSLFLGGNYGYTF
17	TRBV11-1	NA	NA	TRBJ2-5	TGTGCCAGCAGCTTTGGGGTGGCGGCGGGCCTTCAAGAGACCCAGTACTTC	CASSFGVAAGLQETQYF
14	TRBV2	NA	TRBD2	TRBJ2-2	TGTGCCAGCAGTGGGACTAGCTCCACCGGGGAGCTGTTTTTT	CASSGTSSTGELFF
15	TRBV7-2	NA	NA	TRBJ2-7	TGTGCCAGCAGTAAAATTCGGGGTTCCACAATGAAGCAGTACTTC	CASSKIRGSTMKQYF
16	TRBV4-2	few	NA	TRBJ2-1	TGTGCCAGCAGCCAAGAGGGGTTACCTGACTACAATGAGCAGTTCTTC	CASSQEGLPDYNEQFF
12	TRBV7-9	NA	NA	TRBJ2-7	TGTGCCAGCAGCCAGCTCAACTACGAGCAGTACTTC	CASSQLNYEQYF
13	TRBV28	NA	NA	TRBJ2-7	TGTGCCAGCAATCTGCCGGGTTCCTACGAGCAGTACTTC	CASNLPGSYEQYF
13	TRBV6-5	NA	NA	TRBJ1-2	TGTGCCAGCAGGCCTACAGGGCCGGGCGGCTACACCTTC	CASRPTGPGGYTF
12	TRBV7-9	NA	NA	TRBJ2-7	TGTGCCAGCAGGTCGACCATCTACGAGCAGTACTTC	CASRSTIYEQYF
13	TRBV19	few	NA	TRBJ2-1	TGTGCCAGTAGTATAGCTAGCTACAATGAGCAGTTCTTC	CASSIASYNEQFF
13	TRBV2	NA	TRBD1	TRBJ2-4	TGTGCCAGCAAACCGGGACAGCCAAACATTCAGTACTTC	CASKPGQPNIQYF
19	TRBV18	once	TRBD2	TRBJ2-5	TGTGCCAGCTCACCAAGATTAGGACTAGCGGGAGATGGTGCGGGGACCCAGTACTTC	CASSPRLGLAGDGAGTQYF
15	TRBV6-5	NA	TRBD2	TRBJ2-4	TGTGCCAGCAGTCTAGCGGACCCCGCCAAAAACATTCAGTACTTC	CASSLADPAKNIQYF
14	TRBV18	NA	NA	TRBJ2-7	TGTGCCAGCTCACCACGACAGACATCCTACGAGCAGTACTTC	CASSPRQTSYEQYF
14	TRBV9	NA	NA	TRBJ2-1	TGTGCCAGCAGCGTAGGTCCTAGCGTCAATGAGCAGTTCTTC	CASSVGPSVNEQFF
14	TRBV28	NA	TRBD1	TRBJ2-1	TGTGCCCCAAAGAAGGGACAGGGTTACAATGAGCAGTTCTTC	CAPKKGQGYNEQFF
17	TRBV28	NA	NA	TRBJ1-5	TGTGCCAGCAGTTTGCCGCGTCCGGCGGGAGGAGGGCAGCCCCAGCATTTT	CASSLPRPAGGGQPQHF
11	TRBV20-1	NA	NA	TRBJ2-5	TGCAGTGCAACGACTGGGGAGACCCAGTACTTC	CSATTGETQYF
14	TRBV28	NA	NA	TRBJ1-2	TGTGCCAGCACCTCACAGGACGCTAACTATGGCTACACCTTC	CASTSQDANYGYTF
15	TRBV11-1	NA	TRBD2	TRBJ2-1	TGTGCCAGCAGCTTAGGGACTAGCGGGAGCGTTGAGCAGTTCTTC	CASSLGTSGSVEQFF
14	TRBV7-7	NA	NA	TRBJ2-3	TGTGCTAGCAGCTTAGGCGGATACACAGATACGCAGTATTTT	CASSLGGYTDTQYF
15	TRBV30	NA	TRBD2	TRBJ2-7	TGTGCCTGGATACCCCCGGCGGGAGGGCCCTACGAGCAGTACTTC	CAWIPPAGGPYEQYF
15	TRBV6-5	NA	TRBD2	TRBJ2-5	TGTGCCAGCAAAAAGTTAGCGGGAGGGCAAGAGACCCAGTACTTC	CASKKLAGGQETQYF
14	TRBV18	NA	TRBD1	TRBJ2-7	TGTGCCAGCTCACCTTCAGGGGGTCTCTACGAGCAGTACTTC	CASSPSGGLYEQYF
15	TRBV5-1	once	NA	TRBJ1-2	TGCGCCAGCAGCTTGTCGGGCACTTTTAACTATGGCTACACCTTC	CASSLSGTFNYGYTF
16	TRBV7-9	NA	TRBD2	TRBJ2-3	TGTGCCAGCAGTCCGTCTCGCGGGAGTAGTTCAGATACGCAGTATTTT	CASSPSRGSSSDTQYF
13	TRBV7-9	NA	NA	TRBJ2-7	TGTGCCAGCAGCTTAGGGCACAACTACGAGCAGTACTTC	CASSLGHNYEQYF
12	TRBV7-2	NA	TRBD2	TRBJ2-5	TGTGCCAGCAGCTCGGGGCTAGCGGGGGGAGACTTC	CASSSGLAGGDF
15	TRBV2	NA	TRBD1	TRBJ1-1	TGTGCCAGAAAGGATGTTCGGACAGGGGTCACTGAAGCTTTCTTT	CARKDVRTGVTEAFF
14	TRBV5-1	NA	TRBD1	TRBJ1-2	TGCGCCAGCAGCTTGGGGCAGGGGGACTATGGCTACACCTTC	CASSLGQGDYGYTF
14	TRBV5-5	NA	NA	TRBJ2-7	TGTGCCAGCAGCTCCCGGGACGGATACTACGAGCAGTACTTC	CASSSRDGYYEQYF